This TCR beta chain was observed in a study of CD8+ T cells in alopecia areata. About the study: Patients received oral tofacitinib, 5 to 10 mg twice daily, for moderate-to-severe alopecia areata.

Isolated RNA was reverse transcribed into cDNA used as the sequencing template. Produced via immunoSEQ multiplex PCR; TCRdb's table is partial and in-frame only. The sample includes 140,000 to 150,000 clones, 40% to 50% seen only once; the top ten take less than 8%. Specimens obtained from alopecia areata patients comprised lesional scalp punch biopsies and peripheral blood. This clone has more than one count but fewer than ten. Its antigen is not known. The study's findings and limits: Sharing of TCRs across patients appeared less clear than in mice, possibly for HLA-related reasons. Normal scalp had lower clonality than lesional scalp, with alopecia totalis/universalis lesions showing this most strongly.

The CDR3 extends over 14 amino acids. Trimming took off 7 bases at V and 0 bases at J, with 16 bases between the two ends. Per the germline V gene, CDR1 is SQVTM and CDR2 is ANQGSEA. The V call is TRBV29-1, the J call TRBJ2-7, with D possibly being TRBD2 (6 bases). This clonotype originated in a human donor with alopecia areata. Specimen: CD4+ T cells sorted from blood. The CDR3 bases are TGCAGCGCGACGGGAGCCAGTAGCTCCTACGAGCAGTACTTC. Amino acids: CSATGASSSYEQYF.